What follows are 20 T cell receptor beta chains derived from one specimen sequenced in a study of human T cells and chemical hapten exposure. TCRdb re-called the RACE reads with MiXCR, one entry per CDR3 protein. The table lists 150,000 to 200,000 distinct CDR3 sequences, 25% to 30% of them singletons, with just under 3% in the top ten. The time point: pre-sensitization, week 0. Treatment in this sample: therapeutic diphenylcyclopropenone sensitization with weekly scalp DPC. The specimen was whole blood, collected in connection with sensitization to the hapten diphenylcyclopropenone (DPC). These receptors were collected from a woman aged 25 to 45 with alopecia areata. Some clones in this sample may be carry-over from other donors' samples.

This clonotype was detected many times. This chain joins TRBV5-1 and TRBJ2-5, with no clear D. The CDR3 is 11 residues long. Germline CDR1 is SGHRS and CDR2 is YFSETQ. Trimming pared 3 bases from V and 0 bases from J, leaving 0 bases between. This chain's CDR3 is CASSYQETQYF. The CDR3 nucleotides are TGCGCCAGCAGCTACCAAGAGACCCAGTACTTC.

The chain links TRBV6-1 to TRBJ2-6; D not certain. The germline V gene encodes CDR1 MNHNS and CDR2 SASEGT. Trimming took off 8 bases at V and 0 bases at J, with 2 bases between the two ends. This CDR3 is built from 12 residues. CDR3 DNA: TGTGCCAGCCTCTCTGGGGCCAACGTCCTGACTTTC. It codes for CASLSGANVLTF.

The rearrangement joins TRBV4-1 to TRBJ1-1, with D unclear. This CDR3 contains 14 residues. The germline V and J ends were trimmed by 2 bases and 4 bases, with 11 bases remaining between them. Germline CDR1 is MGHRA and CDR2 is YSYEKL. This chain's CDR3 is CASSQRLAGTEAFF. Written as DNA, the CDR3 is TGCGCCAGCAGCCAAAGACTGGCGGGCACTGAAGCTTTCTTT.

V and J are TRBV12-3 or TRBV12-4 and TRBJ1-1; TRBD1 might be the D (5 bases). CDR3 size: 14 residues. The V gene lost 5 bases and the J gene lost 4 bases, with 14 bases spanning the gap. The CDR3, as DNA: TGTGCCAGCAGTCCATACGGGCAGGGCACTGAAGCTTTCTTT. Protein: CASSPYGQGTEAFF.

The V gene is TRBV20-1, the J gene TRBJ2-5, with 11 bases aligning to TRBD2. The germline V gene encodes CDR1 DFQATT and CDR2 SNEGSKA (reference sequence). This CDR3 has 15 residues. The V segment lost 2 bases and the J segment 1 base; nucleotides outside the gene matches: 3. The CDR3 loop is CSARRLAGIQETQYF. The CDR3 DNA reads as TGCAGTGCTAGAAGACTAGCGGGGATCCAAGAGACCCAGTACTTC.

This clonotype came up a few times. The V and J genes are TRBV28 and TRBJ2-1, with 7 bases identical to TRBD2. The CDR3 covers 14 residues. Germline values: CDR1 MDHEN, CDR2 SYDVKM. V lost 10 bases and J lost 3; bases outside the gene matches: 9. The CDR3 region has the DNA TGTGCCATCAAGCCGGGGGACTACTACAATGAGCAGTTCTTC. It codes for CAIKPGDYYNEQFF.

This clonotype was counted only a few times. The chain has TRBV10-3 and TRBJ2-3; 9 nucleotides line up with TRBD1. The CDR3 totals 15 residues. Trimming removed 6 bases from V and 5 bases from J; junction bases left unmatched: 9. Germline V gene data show CDR1 as ENHRY and CDR2 as SYGVKD. Written as DNA, the CDR3 is TGTGCCATCAGAGCCGGACAGGGGCAGGGAGATACGCAGTATTTT. This translates into CAIRAGQGQGDTQYF.

The chain joins TRBV3-1 to TRBJ2-4; unclear D gene. CDR1 LGHDT and CDR2 YNNKEL come from the germline V gene (reference sequence). The CDR3 totals 12 residues. Trimming left V 0 bases short and J 6 bases short, with 3 bases between. CDR3 region: CASSQELNIQYF. CDR3 in DNA: TGTGCCAGCAGCCAAGAGCTAAACATTCAGTACTTC.

This clonotype was picked up a small number of times. V and J are TRBV29-1 and TRBJ2-1; no reliable D call. The V end lost 4 bases, the J end lost 2 bases, and 9 bases lay between the germline ends. CDR1 is SQVTM, CDR2 ANQGSEA, per germline. The CDR3 runs 13 residues. DNA for the CDR3: TGCAGCGTTGTTCGAGCGACCTACAATGAGCAGTTCTTC. Translating gives CSVVRATYNEQFF.

This clonotype was seen more than once but under ten times. V and J are TRBV28 and TRBJ1-2; D not certain. Between the trimmed V and J ends, which lost 6 bases and 8 bases, there was a span of 10 bases. There are 11 residues in the CDR3. The germline V gene has CDR1 MDHEN and CDR2 SYDVKM. The CDR3 here is CASSSPDGYTF. Written as DNA, the CDR3 is TGTGCCAGCAGCTCCCCGGACGGCTACACCTTC.

This clonotype was seen only a few times. J is TRBJ1-1 and V is TRBV2; D is uncertain. This CDR3 comprises 14 residues. The germline gives CDR1 SNHLY, CDR2 FYNNEI. The V gene lost 4 bases and the J gene lost 1 base, with 10 bases spanning the gap. CDR3 sequence (DNA): TGTGCCAGCAGTGCCGTTCAGACGAACACTGAAGCTTTCTTT. Its translation: CASSAVQTNTEAFF.

This clonotype has only a few counts. The V and J genes are TRBV27 and TRBJ1-5, with D possibly TRBD1 on 6 matching bases. CDR1 and CDR2 (germline): MNHEY, SMNVEV (reference sequence). With 6 bases removed from V and 7 bases from J, the gap between germline ends came to 13 bases. There are 13 residues in the CDR3. CDR3 region: CASSSDRNQPQHF. DNA for the CDR3: TGTGCCAGCAGCTCCGACAGGAACCAGCCCCAGCATTTT.

The CDR3 DNA is TGTGCCAGCAGTTCAGGACAGCCGAGGGAGCAGTACTTC. It codes for CASSSGQPREQYF. V is TRBV28 and J is TRBJ2-7, with D possibly being TRBD1 (6 bases). The CDR3 is 13 amino acids. Germline CDR1 and CDR2: MDHEN and SYDVKM. V was pared by 4 bases and J by 7 bases, with 14 bases between.

This clonotype has more than one count but fewer than ten. The gene calls are TRBV2 and TRBJ1-1, with 8 nucleotides matching TRBD1. Germline V gene sequence: CDR1 SNHLY, CDR2 FYNNEI. The CDR3 is 14 amino acids. J gave up 6 bases and V 4 bases, and 7 bases lay outside the gene matches. The CDR3, as DNA: TGTGCCAGCAGTGGTGGCAGGGGGCCGGCTGAAGCTTTCTTT. Its translation is CASSGGRGPAEAFF.

The V call is TRBV20-1, the J call TRBJ2-7; 12 nucleotides line up with TRBD2. This CDR3 comprises 15 residues. CDR1 is DFQATT, CDR2 SNEGSKA, per germline (reference sequence). The trim removed 1 base at V and 9 bases at J, leaving 10 bases unmatched. CDR3 coding DNA: TGCAGTGCTAGAGCCTGGACTAGCGGGGAGGGTGGGCAGTACTTC. As protein: CSARAWTSGEGGQYF.

The CDR3 DNA follows: TGTGCCAGCAGCGTCGGGACACCAAAGACAGATACGCAGTATTTT. Translated, it gives CASSVGTPKTDTQYF. The rearrangement uses TRBV5-5 and TRBJ2-3, with TRBD1 as a possible D gene (6 bases). The germline CDR1 and CDR2 sequences are SGHKS and YYEKEE (reference sequence). This CDR3 region has 15 residues. The V and J ends lost 4 bases and 3 bases respectively, with 15 bases between them.

The chain has TRBV9 and TRBJ2-1; TRBD2 might be the D (5 bases). The CDR3 sequence is 15 residues long. Germline CDR1 reads SGDLS; CDR2 reads YYNGEE. The V end was cut by 1 base, the J end by 2 bases, with 10 bases between. DNA for the CDR3: TGTGCCAGCAGCGTAAGAGACGGGGCCTACAATGAGCAGTTCTTC. Its protein is CASSVRDGAYNEQFF. The full variable domain, with the rest looked up from reference TRBV9 and TRBJ2-1, is DSGVTQTPKHLITATGQRVTLRCSPRSGDLSVYWYQQSLDQGLQFLIQYYNGEERAKGNILERFSAQQFPDLHSELNLSSLELGDSALYFCASSVRDGAYNEQFFGPGTRLTVL.

The rearrangement joins TRBV7-7 to TRBJ2-3; TRBD1 agrees at 8 bases. The ends lost 5 bases at V and 6 bases at J; junction bases unmatched: 4. The CDR3 totals 13 residues. The germline CDR1 and CDR2 sequences are SSHAT and FNYEAQ (reference sequence). This CDR3 reads CASSHRDRDTQYF. CDR3 DNA: TGTGCCAGCAGCCATAGGGACAGGGATACGCAGTATTTT.

This clonotype was observed a few times. The chain employs TRBV18 and TRBJ2-3, with a possible D match to TRBD1 (6 bases). This CDR3 contains 14 residues. Germline CDR1 is KGHSH and CDR2 is LQKENI. V lost 6 bases to trimming and J lost 5 bases, with 15 bases between them. CDR3 sequence reads: CASSDQGMEDTQYF. In nucleotides, the CDR3 is TGTGCCAGCTCGGACCAGGGGATGGAAGATACGCAGTATTTT.

The rearrangement uses TRBV11-3 and TRBJ2-1; D remains unclear. The germline V gene has CDR1 SGHNT and CDR2 YENEEA. CDR3 length equals 13 residues. V was clipped by 3 bases and J by 7 bases, with 10 bases between them. CDR3 sequence (DNA): TGTGCCAGCAGCTTCGGGCAGACGAATGAGCAGTTCTTC. It is translated as CASSFGQTNEQFF.